The 9 T cell receptor beta chains reported below all come from one sample, sequenced in a study of Graves' ophthalmopathy and Graves' hyperthyroidism. Scientists amplified the TCR beta CDR3 regions from RNA transcripts. First-round RT-PCR employed HTBI primers, with a second-round multiplex PCR after it. MiXCR, run by TCRdb on the multiplex PCR reads, gives a single entry per CDR3 protein. This table holds almost 750,000 distinct CDR3 sequences, 35% to 50% found once. Source material: peripheral blood. All receptors come from an adult man with Graves' ophthalmopathy.

This chain connects TRBV20-1 to TRBJ1-5; TRBD1 is a possible D gene (5 bases). The germline V gene encodes CDR1 DFQATT and CDR2 SNEGSKA (reference sequence). This CDR3 region has 18 residues. With 5 bases removed from V and 0 bases from J, the gap between germline ends came to 23 bases. CDR3 nucleotides: TGCAGTGCTGAGCTTCGGAGGGGAGACCACTATAGCAATCAGCCCCAGCATTTT. Protein product: CSAELRRGDHYSNQPQHF.

This chain joins TRBV7-8 and TRBJ2-7; no firm D call. Germline values: CDR1 SGHVS, CDR2 FQNEAQ. The CDR3 extends over 14 amino acids. Trimming cost V 1 base and J 2 bases, with 9 bases left between them. CDR3 region: CASSLGPATYEQYF. CDR3 DNA: TGTGCCAGCAGCTTAGGTCCAGCTACCTACGAGCAGTACTTC.

As concerns this clonotype: A much larger clone lies one base from this, so it may be a read error. The chain has TRBV20-1 and TRBJ1-6; possibly TRBD1 for D (6 bases). The CDR3 has 13 residues. Germline lookup yields CDR1 DFQATT and CDR2 SNEGSKA (reference sequence). The CDR3 DNA sequence: TGCAGTGCCCGGGGACAAGCCAATTCACCCCCCCACTTT. Protein: CSARGQANSPPHF.

This clonotype was detected a few times. The V and J genes are TRBV7-9 and TRBJ1-4, with unresolved D. The CDR3 is 15 residues long. Germline CDR1 reads SEHNR; CDR2 reads FQNEAQ (reference sequence). V lost 1 base and J lost 8, with 14 bases in between. The CDR3 coding sequence is TGTGCCAGCAGCTTAGGAGGCGGAGGAGGGGAAAAACTGTTTTTT. Amino acids: CASSLGGGGGEKLFF.

As regards this clonotype: Relative to the germline gene, one junction end is altered; a read error may explain this. The rearrangement joins TRBV7-9 to TRBJ1-2, with 7 positions matching TRBD1. Germline V CDR1 and CDR2: SEHNR, FQNEAQ (reference sequence). This CDR3 has 16 amino acids. Written as DNA, the CDR3 is TGCGCCAGCAGCCCGGATAGGGGGCGCTTACCCTATGGCTACACCTTC. Translation: CASSPDRGRLPYGYTF.

The CDR3: CASSPTSGRSSYEQYF. For the CDR3, the DNA is TGCGCCAGCAGCCCGACTAGCGGTCGAAGCTCCTACGAGCAGTACTTC. The chain has TRBV5-1 and TRBJ2-7; 9 bases are shared with TRBD2. Germline assignment: CDR1 SGHRS and CDR2 YFSETQ. The V gene end was trimmed by 4 bases and the J gene end by 0 bases; junction bases not matched to a gene: 8. The CDR3 has 16 residues.

This clonotype has at least ten counts. The rearrangement joins TRBV4-3 to TRBJ2-5; D may be TRBD1 or TRBD2 (5 bases each). The CDR3 contains 14 residues. Germline CDR1 and CDR2: LGHNA and YSLEER. V lost 3 bases, J lost 7 bases, and 15 bases lay in between. Here the CDR3 DNA reads TGCGCCAGCAGCCAGGACCGGGGCGATAGGACCCAGTACTTC. Encoded protein: CASSQDRGDRTQYF.

In its sample, this clonotype was seen many times. V usage is TRBV25-1 and J usage is TRBJ1-2, with TRBD1 as a possible D gene (5 bases). The V end was cut by 3 bases, the J end by 4 bases, with 15 bases between. The CDR3 runs 15 residues. In germline, CDR1 is MGHDK, CDR2 SYGVNS. CDR3 sequence reads: CASSETAGEVYGYTF. The DNA of the CDR3 is TGTGCCAGCAGTGAGACGGCGGGGGAGGTCTATGGCTACACCTTC.

The chain employs TRBV27 and TRBJ1-1; maybe TRBD1 (5 bases). Germline V gene lookup returns CDR1 MNHEY and CDR2 SMNVEV (reference sequence). The CDR3 loop spans 17 amino acids. The V and J ends lost 6 bases and 0 bases respectively, with 20 bases between them. CDR3 DNA: TGTGCCAGCAGCAAAATAACCGGGACGGTTATGAACACTGAAGCTTTCTTT. Its translation is CASSKITGTVMNTEAFF.